The text below deals with one T cell receptor beta chain. As yet, its antigen is unknown. The germline gives CDR1 WNHNN, CDR2 SYGVQD (reference sequence). The CDR3 spans 16 residues. The ends lost 7 bases at V and 0 bases at J; junction bases unmatched: 10. Method: immunoSEQ multiplex PCR; TCRdb's copy keeps in-frame clones and lacks some. The sample contains tens of thousands of clones, 80% to 85% of which appear only once. These data originate in a study of T cells in localized non-small cell lung cancer. Findings and caveats of the study: Uninvolved nearby lung showed the greatest T cell clonality, exceeding that found in tumor.

The sample was peripheral blood mononuclear cells, taken before any cancer treatment. This receptor was obtained from a male donor at least 60 years old with stage II lung adenocarcinoma. J is TRBJ2-3 and V is TRBV10-1; 7 bases are a match to TRBD2. CDR3 sequence: CASITTKRGSTDTQYF. CDR3 nucleotides: TGCGCCAGCATCACGACTAAGCGGGGAAGCACAGATACGCAGTATTTT.